The sequence of this T cell receptor beta chain was determined in a study of blood T cell repertoires in COVID-19 (dated by TCRdb to 2020 to 2022). Regarding the research as a whole: Collaborator samples came from the United States, Italy and Spain and covered acute and convalescent phases of COVID-19. The samples were drawn from two sources: the first 160 participants of the ongoing ImmuneRACE study, and 950 to 1,500 subjects contributed by 6 global collaborators. The material from the prospective study consisted of cDNA or gDNA derived from T cells, B-cell-depleted T cells, or PBMCs. Sample metadata almost always included a de-identified subject ID, COVID-19 status, age in years and sex. The dataset comprised deeply sampled blood TCRbeta repertoires from subjects exposed to, actively infected with, or recovered from COVID-19. Where available, HLA class I and class II types were taken from metadata supplied by the sample provider and were not determined by assay-based typing. The repertoires were released in a freely available public database meant as a resource for research on the immune response to SARS-CoV-2. Overall study outcomes, separate from this receptor: How much clinical and demographic metadata was included differed by source and by participant, and the metadata was provided uncurated.

Whole blood was collected in K2EDTA tubes by collaborating institutions according to the institutions' own protocols. Collaborator samples were shipped for TCRbeta analysis as frozen whole blood, isolated PBMCs, or DNA extracted from either sample type. TCRbeta CDR3 regions were amplified from genomic DNA by means of the immunoSEQ Assay, a bias-controlled multiplex PCR. Turning to the authors' computational methods: Nucleated cell counts per sample were estimated from amplification of reference gene primers within the assay. To quantify the absolute abundance of each unique TCRbeta CDR3 rearrangement, sequence reads were collapsed and filtered. For each sample, productive Simpson clonality was calculated as the square root of Simpson's diversity index across productive rearrangements. TCRdb carries this immuneACCESS record with in-frame sequences only. Its versions omit some clonotypes, under half of them owing to an unresolved V gene in the studies checked, with the rest unexplained. V, J and clone size derive from that table, while D and trimming were established from the DNA sequence. In all, the sample holds a few hundred thousand clones, and about 90% of those were seen once. The ten top clones hold over 2% of the sample.

Regarding this clone: Its antigen remains undetermined. The junction differs from germline at one of its ends, possibly a read error.

From the cysteine through the phenylalanine, the CDR3 covers 15 amino acids. The entry retains the CDR3 DNA only, 45 bases that are in frame from base 1. For CDR1 and CDR2, the germline V gene (reference sequence) lists GTSNPN and SVGIG. The source material was peripheral blood. The receptor was isolated from a woman aged 45-65 years with acute or convalescent COVID-19. The rearrangement combines TRBV30 with TRBJ2-3; 8 bases in the junction line up with TRBD2. The CDR3 protein: CAWGVTLAGTDTQYF. The nucleotides are TGTGCCTGGGGTGTTACCCTAGCGGGTACAGATACGCAGTATTTT.